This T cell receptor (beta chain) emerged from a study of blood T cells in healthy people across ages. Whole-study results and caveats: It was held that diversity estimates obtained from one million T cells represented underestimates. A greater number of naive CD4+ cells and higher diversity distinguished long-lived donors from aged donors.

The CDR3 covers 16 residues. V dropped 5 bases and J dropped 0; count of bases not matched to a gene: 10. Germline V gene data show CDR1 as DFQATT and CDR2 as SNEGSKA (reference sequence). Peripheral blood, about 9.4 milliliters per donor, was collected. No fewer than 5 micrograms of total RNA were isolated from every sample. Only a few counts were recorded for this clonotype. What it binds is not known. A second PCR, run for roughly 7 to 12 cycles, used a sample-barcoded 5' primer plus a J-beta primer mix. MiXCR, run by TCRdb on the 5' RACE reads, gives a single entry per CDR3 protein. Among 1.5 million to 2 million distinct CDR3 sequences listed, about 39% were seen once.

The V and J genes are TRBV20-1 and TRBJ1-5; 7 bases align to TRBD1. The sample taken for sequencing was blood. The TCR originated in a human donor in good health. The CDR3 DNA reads TGCAGTGCTCGGGACAGCCCGATGAATAGCAATCAGCCCCAGCATTTT. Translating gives CSARDSPMNSNQPQHF.